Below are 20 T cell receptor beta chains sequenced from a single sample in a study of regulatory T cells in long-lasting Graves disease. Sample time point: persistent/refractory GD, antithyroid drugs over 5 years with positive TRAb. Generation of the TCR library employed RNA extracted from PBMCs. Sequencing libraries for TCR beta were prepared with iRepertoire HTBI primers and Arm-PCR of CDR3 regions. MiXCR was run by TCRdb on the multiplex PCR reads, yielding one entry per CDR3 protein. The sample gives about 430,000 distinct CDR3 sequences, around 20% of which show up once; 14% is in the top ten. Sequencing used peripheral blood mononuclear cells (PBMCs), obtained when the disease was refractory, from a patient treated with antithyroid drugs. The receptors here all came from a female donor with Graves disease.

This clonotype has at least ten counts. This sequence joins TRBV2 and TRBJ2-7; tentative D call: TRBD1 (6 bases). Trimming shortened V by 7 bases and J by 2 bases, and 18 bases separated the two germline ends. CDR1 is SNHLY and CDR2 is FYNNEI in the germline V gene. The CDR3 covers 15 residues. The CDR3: CASTTLGAGAYEQYF. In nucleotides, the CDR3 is TGTGCCAGCACTACACTGGGGGCAGGGGCCTACGAGCAGTACTTC.

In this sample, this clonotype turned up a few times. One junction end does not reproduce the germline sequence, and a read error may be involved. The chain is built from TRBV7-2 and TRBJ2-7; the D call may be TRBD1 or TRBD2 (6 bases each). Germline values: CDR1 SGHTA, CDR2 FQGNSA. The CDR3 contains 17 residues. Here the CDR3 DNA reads TGTGCCGGCAGCTTAGGGGGGACCCAGCGGCGGCTTTACGAGCAGTACTTC. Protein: CAGSLGGTQRRLYEQYF.

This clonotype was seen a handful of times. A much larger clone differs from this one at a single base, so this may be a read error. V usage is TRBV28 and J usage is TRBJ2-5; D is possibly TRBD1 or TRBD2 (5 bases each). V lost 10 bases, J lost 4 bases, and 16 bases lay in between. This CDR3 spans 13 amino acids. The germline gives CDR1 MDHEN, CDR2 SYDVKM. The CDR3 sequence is CATREAGRETQYF. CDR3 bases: TGTGCCACCCGTGAGGCAGGGAGAGAGACCCAGTACTTC.

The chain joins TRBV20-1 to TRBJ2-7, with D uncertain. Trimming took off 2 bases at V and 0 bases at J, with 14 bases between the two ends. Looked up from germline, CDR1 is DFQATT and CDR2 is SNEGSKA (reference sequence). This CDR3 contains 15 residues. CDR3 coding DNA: TGCAGTGCTAGATCCCCCCGGGTTTCCTCCTACGAGCAGTACTTC. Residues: CSARSPRVSSYEQYF.

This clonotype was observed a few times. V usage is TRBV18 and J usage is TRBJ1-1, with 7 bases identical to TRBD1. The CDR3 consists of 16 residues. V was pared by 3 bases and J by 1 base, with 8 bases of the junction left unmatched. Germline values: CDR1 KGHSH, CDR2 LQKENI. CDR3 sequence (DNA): TGTGCCAGCTCACCCGCTCGACAGGGCTGGAACACTGAAGCTTTCTTT. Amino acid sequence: CASSPARQGWNTEAFF.

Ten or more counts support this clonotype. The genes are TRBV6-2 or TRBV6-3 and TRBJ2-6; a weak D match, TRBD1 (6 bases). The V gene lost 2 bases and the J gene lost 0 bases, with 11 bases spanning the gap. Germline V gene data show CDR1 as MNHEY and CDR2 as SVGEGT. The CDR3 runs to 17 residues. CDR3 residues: CASSYVTGVSGANVLTF. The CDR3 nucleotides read TGTGCCAGCAGTTACGTGACAGGAGTCTCTGGGGCCAACGTCCTGACTTTC.

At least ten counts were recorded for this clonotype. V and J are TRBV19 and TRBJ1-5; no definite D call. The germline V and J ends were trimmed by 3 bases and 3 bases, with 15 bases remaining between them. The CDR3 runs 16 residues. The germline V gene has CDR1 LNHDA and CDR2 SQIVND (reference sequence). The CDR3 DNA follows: TGTGCCAGTAGTATGGCCGGGGTGGCCGCCAATCAGCCCCAGCATTTT. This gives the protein CASSMAGVAANQPQHF.

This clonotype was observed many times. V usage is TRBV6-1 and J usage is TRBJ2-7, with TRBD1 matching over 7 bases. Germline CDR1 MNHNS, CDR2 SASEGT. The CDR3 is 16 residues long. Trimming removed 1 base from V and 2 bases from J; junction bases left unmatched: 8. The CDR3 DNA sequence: TGTGCCAGCAGTGAAGTGGGACAGCCCTTCCCCTACGAGCAGTACTTC. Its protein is CASSEVGQPFPYEQYF.

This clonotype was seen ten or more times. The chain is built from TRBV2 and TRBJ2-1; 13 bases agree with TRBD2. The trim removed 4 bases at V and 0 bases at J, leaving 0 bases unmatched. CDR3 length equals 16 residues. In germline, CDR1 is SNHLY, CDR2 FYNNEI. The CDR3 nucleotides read TGTGCCAGCAGTGGGACTAGCGGGAGCTCCTACAATGAGCAGTTCTTC. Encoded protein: CASSGTSGSSYNEQFF.

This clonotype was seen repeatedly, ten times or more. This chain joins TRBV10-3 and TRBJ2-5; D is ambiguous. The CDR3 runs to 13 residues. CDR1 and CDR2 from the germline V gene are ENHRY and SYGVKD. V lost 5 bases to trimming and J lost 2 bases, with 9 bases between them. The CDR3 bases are TGTGCCATCAGTATAAGAGATCAAGAGACCCAGTACTTC. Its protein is CAISIRDQETQYF.

Written as DNA, the CDR3 is TGTGCCAGCAGCCAAGAGCCTGCGGGAGGCTATGGCTACACCTTC. Amino acids: CASSQEPAGGYGYTF. V gene TRBV14 combines with J gene TRBJ1-2; D remains unclear. Germline V gene data show CDR1 as SGHDN and CDR2 as FVKESK. The CDR3 totals 15 residues. The V gene lost 0 bases and the J gene lost 4 bases, with 12 bases spanning the gap.

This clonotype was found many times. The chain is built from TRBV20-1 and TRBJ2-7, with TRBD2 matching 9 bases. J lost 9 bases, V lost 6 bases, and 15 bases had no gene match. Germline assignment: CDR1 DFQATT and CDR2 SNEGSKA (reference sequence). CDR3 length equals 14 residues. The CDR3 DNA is TGCAGTGCCAGGGGAGCTAGCGGGACTACGGGGCAGTACTTC. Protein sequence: CSARGASGTTGQYF.

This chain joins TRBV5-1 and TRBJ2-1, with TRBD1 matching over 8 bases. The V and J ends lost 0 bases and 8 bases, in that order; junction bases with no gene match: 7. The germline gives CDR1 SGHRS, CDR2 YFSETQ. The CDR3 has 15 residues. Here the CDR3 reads CASSLGTGSGYEQFF. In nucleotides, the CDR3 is TGCGCCAGCAGCTTGGGGACAGGGAGCGGATATGAGCAGTTCTTC.

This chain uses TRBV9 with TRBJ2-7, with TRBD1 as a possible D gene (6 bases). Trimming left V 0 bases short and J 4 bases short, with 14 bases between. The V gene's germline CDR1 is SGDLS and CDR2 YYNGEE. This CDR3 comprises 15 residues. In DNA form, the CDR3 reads TGTGCCAGCAGCGTAGCCCAGACAGGTTGGTACGAGCAGTACTTC. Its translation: CASSVAQTGWYEQYF. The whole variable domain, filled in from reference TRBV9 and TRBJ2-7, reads DSGVTQTPKHLITATGQRVTLRCSPRSGDLSVYWYQQSLDQGLQFLIQYYNGEERAKGNILERFSAQQFPDLHSELNLSSLELGDSALYFCASSVAQTGWYEQYFGPGTRLTVT.

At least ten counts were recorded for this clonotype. CDR3 bases: TGCGCCAGCAGTGATCCTGGGACAGGGCAAGGGGAGCAGTACTTC. The encoded protein is CASSDPGTGQGEQYF. V is TRBV10-1 and J is TRBJ2-7, with 9 positions matching TRBD1. The germline V gene has CDR1 WNHNN and CDR2 SYGVQD (reference sequence). The V gene end was trimmed by 3 bases and the J gene end by 7 bases; junction bases not matched to a gene: 10. CDR3 size: 15 residues.

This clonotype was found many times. The CDR3 protein is CSAGTSGSSYEQYF. CDR3 DNA: TGCAGTGCTGGAACTAGCGGGTCCTCCTACGAGCAGTACTTC. The chain uses TRBV20-1 and TRBJ2-7; 9 nucleotides align to TRBD2. Germline lookup yields CDR1 DFQATT and CDR2 SNEGSKA (reference sequence). V lost 5 bases and J lost 0; bases outside the gene matches: 5. This CDR3 region has 14 residues.

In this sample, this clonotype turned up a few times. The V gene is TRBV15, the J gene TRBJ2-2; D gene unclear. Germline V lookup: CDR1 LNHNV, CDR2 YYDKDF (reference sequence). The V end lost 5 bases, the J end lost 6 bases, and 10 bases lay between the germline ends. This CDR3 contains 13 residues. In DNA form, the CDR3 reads TGTGCCACCAGCTCCGATTATCCCGGGGAGCTGTTTTTT. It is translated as CATSSDYPGELFF.

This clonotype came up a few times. CDR3 in DNA: TGCAGCGTTGAAGATTACGGGAGGGAGGCCGGGGAGCTGTTTTTT. This codes for CSVEDYGREAGELFF. V gene TRBV29-1 combines with J gene TRBJ2-2; TRBD2 matches at 8 bases. The CDR3 is 15 amino acids. Trimming at V came to 0 bases and at J to 6 bases, leaving 6 bases not matched to a gene. Germline CDR1 is SQVTM and CDR2 is ANQGSEA.

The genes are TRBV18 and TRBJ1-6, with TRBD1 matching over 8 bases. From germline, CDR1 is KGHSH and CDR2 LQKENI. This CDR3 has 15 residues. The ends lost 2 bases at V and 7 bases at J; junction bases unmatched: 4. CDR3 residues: CASSPSGQENSPLHF. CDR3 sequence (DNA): TGTGCCAGCTCACCATCGGGACAGGAAAATTCACCCCTCCACTTT.

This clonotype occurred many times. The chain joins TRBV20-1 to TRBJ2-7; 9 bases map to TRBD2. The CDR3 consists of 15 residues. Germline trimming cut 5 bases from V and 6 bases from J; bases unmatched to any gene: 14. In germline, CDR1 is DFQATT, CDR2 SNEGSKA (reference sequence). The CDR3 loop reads CSAPRGGREKGEQYF. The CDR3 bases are TGCAGTGCTCCCCGGGGCGGGAGGGAGAAGGGCGAGCAGTACTTC.